This T cell receptor beta chain was sequenced for a study of early T cells in non-severe SARS-CoV-2 infection. Findings and caveats of the study: In VDJdb matching, anti-spike CD8 responses were favored while private and CD4 specificities went missing.

Individual cDNA molecules were tagged with unique molecular identifiers, the study reported. TCRdb re-analysed the 5' RACE reads in MiXCR, keeping a single row per CDR3 protein. The sample lists 68,000 or so distinct CDR3 sequences, approximately 10% occurring once. The CDR3 consists of 11 residues. CDR1 is GTSNPN and CDR2 is SVGIG in the germline V gene (reference sequence). V was cut by 4 bases and J by 11 bases, with 15 bases left in between. As for this clonotype: Antigen unknown.

Source material: whole blood. This TCR was recovered from an adult who was a healthcare worker with PCR-confirmed SARS-CoV-2 infection or an uninfected control (not recorded which). This rearrangement joins TRBV30 to TRBJ2-7; D may be TRBD2 (6 bases). The CDR3 DNA reads as TGTGCCTGGACCCGAGGAGGGAGTAAGTACTTC. Translation: CAWTRGGSKYF.